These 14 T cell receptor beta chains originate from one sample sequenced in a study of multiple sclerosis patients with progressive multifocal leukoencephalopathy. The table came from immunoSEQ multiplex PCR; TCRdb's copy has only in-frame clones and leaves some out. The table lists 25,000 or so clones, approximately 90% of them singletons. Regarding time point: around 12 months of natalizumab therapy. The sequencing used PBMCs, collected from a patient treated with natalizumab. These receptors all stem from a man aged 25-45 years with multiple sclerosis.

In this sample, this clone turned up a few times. The CDR3 protein is CASSIYRATDTQYF. CDR3 in DNA: TGTGCCAGCAGCATCTACAGGGCCACAGATACGCAGTATTTT. The rearrangement joins TRBV9 to TRBJ2-3; D might be TRBD1 (6 bases). Trimming stripped 4 bases from V and 2 bases from J, with 11 bases between. The CDR3 length is 14 residues. Per the germline V gene, CDR1 is SGDLS and CDR2 is YYNGEE.

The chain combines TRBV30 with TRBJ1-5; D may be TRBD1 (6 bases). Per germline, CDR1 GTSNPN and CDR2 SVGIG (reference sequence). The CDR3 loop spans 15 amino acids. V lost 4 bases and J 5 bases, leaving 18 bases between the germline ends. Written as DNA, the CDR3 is TGTGCCTGGACGCCCCCCGGGGGCCCCCATCAGCCCCAGCATTTT. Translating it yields CAWTPPGGPHQPQHF.

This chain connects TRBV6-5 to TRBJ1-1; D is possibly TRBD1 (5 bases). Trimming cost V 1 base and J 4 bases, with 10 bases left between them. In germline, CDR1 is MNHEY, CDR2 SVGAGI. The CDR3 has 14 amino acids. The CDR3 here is CASSYFQGGTEAFF. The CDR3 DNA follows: TGTGCCAGCAGTTACTTCCAGGGTGGCACTGAAGCTTTCTTT.

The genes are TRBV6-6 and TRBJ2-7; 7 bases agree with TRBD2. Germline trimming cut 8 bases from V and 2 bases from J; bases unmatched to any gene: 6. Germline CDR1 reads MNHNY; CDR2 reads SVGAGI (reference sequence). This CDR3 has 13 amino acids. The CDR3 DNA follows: TGTGCCAGCTCCCGGGGGGTCACCTACGAGCAGTACTTC. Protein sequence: CASSRGVTYEQYF.

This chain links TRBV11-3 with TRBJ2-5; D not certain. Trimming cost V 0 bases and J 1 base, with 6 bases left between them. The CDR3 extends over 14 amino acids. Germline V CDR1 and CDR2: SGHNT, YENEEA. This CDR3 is CASSLEFRQETQYF. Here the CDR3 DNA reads TGTGCCAGCAGCTTAGAGTTCCGCCAAGAGACCCAGTACTTC.

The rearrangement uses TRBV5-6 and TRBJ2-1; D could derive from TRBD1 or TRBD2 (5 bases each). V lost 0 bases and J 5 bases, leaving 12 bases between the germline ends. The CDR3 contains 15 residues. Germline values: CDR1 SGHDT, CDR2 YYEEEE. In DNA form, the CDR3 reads TGTGCCAGCAGCTTGGGCGGGTGGGGGAACAATGAGCAGTTCTTC. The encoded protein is CASSLGGWGNNEQFF.

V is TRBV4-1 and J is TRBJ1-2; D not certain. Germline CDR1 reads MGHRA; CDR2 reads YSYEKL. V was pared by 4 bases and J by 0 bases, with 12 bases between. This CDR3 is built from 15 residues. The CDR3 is CASSPTSQANYGYTF. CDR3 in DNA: TGCGCCAGCAGCCCGACAAGTCAAGCTAACTATGGCTACACCTTC.

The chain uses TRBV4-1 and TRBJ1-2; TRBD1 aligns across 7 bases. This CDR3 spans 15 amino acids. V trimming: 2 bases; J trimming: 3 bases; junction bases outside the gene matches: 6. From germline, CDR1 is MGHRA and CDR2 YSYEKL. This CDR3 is CASSQTETGYYGYTF. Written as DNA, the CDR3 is TGCGCCAGCAGCCAAACAGAGACAGGGTACTATGGCTACACCTTC.

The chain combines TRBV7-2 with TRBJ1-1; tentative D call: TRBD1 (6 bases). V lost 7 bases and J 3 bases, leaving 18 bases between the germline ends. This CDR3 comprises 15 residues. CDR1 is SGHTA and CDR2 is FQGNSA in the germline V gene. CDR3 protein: CASNYRAVGHTEAFF. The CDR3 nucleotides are TGTGCCAGCAACTACAGGGCGGTGGGGCACACTGAAGCTTTCTTT. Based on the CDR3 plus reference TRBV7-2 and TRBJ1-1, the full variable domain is GAGVSQSPSNKVTEKGKDVELRCDPISGHTALYWYRQSLGQGLEFLIYFQGNSAPDKSGLPSDRFSAERTGGSVSTLTIQRTQQEDSAVYLCASNYRAVGHTEAFFGQGTRLTVV.

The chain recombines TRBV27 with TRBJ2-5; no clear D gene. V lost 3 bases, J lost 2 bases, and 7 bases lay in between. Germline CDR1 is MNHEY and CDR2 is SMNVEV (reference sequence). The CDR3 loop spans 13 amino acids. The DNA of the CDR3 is TGTGCCAGCAGTTTCCGGTTTCAAGAGACCCAGTACTTC. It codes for CASSFRFQETQYF.

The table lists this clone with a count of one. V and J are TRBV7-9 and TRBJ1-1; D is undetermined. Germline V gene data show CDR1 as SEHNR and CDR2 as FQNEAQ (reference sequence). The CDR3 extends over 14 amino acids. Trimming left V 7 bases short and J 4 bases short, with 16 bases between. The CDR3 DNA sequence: TGTGCCAGCAACGCCCCCGACCCCAGCACTGAAGCTTTCTTT. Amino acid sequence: CASNAPDPSTEAFF.

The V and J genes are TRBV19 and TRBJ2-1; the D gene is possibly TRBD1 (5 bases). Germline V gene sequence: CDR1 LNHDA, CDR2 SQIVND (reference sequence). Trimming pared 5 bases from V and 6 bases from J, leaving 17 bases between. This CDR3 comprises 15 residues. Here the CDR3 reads CASSGAPGSFNEQFF. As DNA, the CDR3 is TGTGCCAGTAGTGGCGCCCCAGGGTCGTTCAATGAGCAGTTCTTC.

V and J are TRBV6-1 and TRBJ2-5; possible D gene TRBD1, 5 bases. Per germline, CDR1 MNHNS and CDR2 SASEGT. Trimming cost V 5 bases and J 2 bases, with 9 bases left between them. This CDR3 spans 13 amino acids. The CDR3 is CASSRTLQETQYF. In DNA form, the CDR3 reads TGTGCCAGCAGTCGGACACTACAAGAGACCCAGTACTTC.

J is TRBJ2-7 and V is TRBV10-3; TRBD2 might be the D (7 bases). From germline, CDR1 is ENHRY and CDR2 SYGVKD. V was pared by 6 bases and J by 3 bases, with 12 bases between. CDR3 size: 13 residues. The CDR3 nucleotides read TGTGCCATCAGGCGGGGAGGGGGCTACGAGCAGTACTTC. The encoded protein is CAIRRGGGYEQYF.